Listed here are 31 T cell receptor beta chains from one sample, sequenced in a study of blood T cell repertoires in COVID-19 (dated by TCRdb to between 2020 and 2021). Library generation was performed with the immunoSEQ multiplex PCR assay. This immuneACCESS table, as held by TCRdb, lists in-frame sequences with V and J called but not all clones. Of the missing ones, under half trace to an unresolved V gene in checked studies; the others have no known cause. The sample profile shows tens of thousands of clones; roughly nine tenths of them were found once. The ten largest clones take up under 3% of the sample. Input material: peripheral blood. These receptors were taken from a man over 45 with acute or convalescent COVID-19.

CDR3 nucleotide sequence: TGTGCCAGTAGTAGCGTCGCGGGACGGACCGGGGAGCTGTTTTTT. This gives the protein CASSSVAGRTGELFF. J is TRBJ2-2 and V is TRBV19; D perhaps matches TRBD2 (6 bases). CDR3 length: 15 residues. Trimming removed 4 bases at V and 5 bases at J, with 14 bases between. CDR1 and CDR2 (germline): LNHDA, SQIVND (reference sequence).

The chain joins TRBV4-1 to TRBJ2-7; the match to TRBD2 covers 7 bases. Germline CDR1 MGHRA, CDR2 YSYEKL. The V and J ends lost 6 bases and 0 bases, in that order; junction bases with no gene match: 8. This CDR3 comprises 15 residues. CDR3 residues: CASRPLGGSSYEQYF. In DNA form, the CDR3 reads TGCGCCAGCAGGCCCCTGGGCGGGAGCTCCTACGAGCAGTACTTC.

The chain is built from TRBV6-2 or TRBV6-3 and TRBJ1-5; the D gene is possibly TRBD1 (6 bases). From germline, CDR1 is MNHEY and CDR2 SVGEGT. CDR3 length: 13 residues. Trimming pared 4 bases from V and 6 bases from J, leaving 10 bases between. The CDR3 sequence is CASSFGGAQPQHF. The CDR3 region has the DNA TGTGCCAGCAGTTTTGGGGGGGCTCAGCCCCAGCATTTT.

This sequence joins TRBV14 and TRBJ1-1; D is possibly TRBD1 (5 bases). V was cut by 4 bases and J by 5 bases, with 17 bases left in between. The CDR3 consists of 15 residues. Germline V CDR1 and CDR2: SGHDN, FVKESK. The CDR3 loop is CASSRQPGLGTEAFF. The CDR3 nucleotides are TGTGCCAGCAGCCGCCAGCCAGGGCTCGGGACTGAAGCTTTCTTT.

V usage is TRBV11-3 and J usage is TRBJ2-3; a weak D match, TRBD1 (6 bases). The V gene lost 5 bases and the J gene lost 0 bases, with 18 bases spanning the gap. Germline V gene lookup returns CDR1 SGHNT and CDR2 YENEEA. This CDR3 spans 17 amino acids. The CDR3 region has the DNA TGTGCCAGCAGCACAAAGACAGGTGCCTCGAGCACAGATACGCAGTATTTT. The encoded protein is CASSTKTGASSTDTQYF.

V gene TRBV5-6 combines with J gene TRBJ1-3; D is possibly TRBD1 (5 bases). The CDR3 loop spans 13 amino acids. V shed 2 bases and J shed 3 bases, with 6 bases lying between them. Germline CDR1 reads SGHDT; CDR2 reads YYEEEE. DNA for the CDR3: TGTGCCAGCAGCTTCAGGGATGGAAACACCATATATTTT. Translated, it gives CASSFRDGNTIYF.

This chain joins TRBV5-8 and TRBJ1-5; D is possibly TRBD1 (6 bases). V lost 1 base, J lost 7 bases, and 21 bases lay in between. The germline V gene encodes CDR1 SGHTS and CDR2 YDEGEE. CDR3 length equals 17 residues. The CDR3 region is CASSLKGVVGAQQPQHF. Here the CDR3 DNA reads TGTGCCAGCAGCTTGAAGGGAGTGGTGGGGGCACAACAGCCCCAGCATTTT.

The CDR3 sequence is CASSLEVRESPYEQYF. CDR3 nucleotides: TGTGCCAGCAGCTTAGAGGTCCGGGAATCACCCTACGAGCAGTACTTC. The rearrangement joins TRBV13 to TRBJ2-7; TRBD2 is a possible D gene (5 bases). CDR1 and CDR2 (germline): PRHDT, FYEKMQ (reference sequence). V dropped 1 base and J dropped 2 bases, with 15 bases sitting between them. The length of the CDR3 is 16 residues.

This rearrangement joins TRBV27 to TRBJ1-2, with a weak D call TRBD1 (5 bases). Germline assignment: CDR1 MNHEY and CDR2 SMNVEV (reference sequence). V was cut by 3 bases and J by 7 bases, with 12 bases left in between. CDR3 size: 13 residues. CDR3 sequence reads: CASSFAGEGGYTF. The DNA of the CDR3 is TGTGCCAGCAGTTTTGCGGGGGAGGGTGGCTACACCTTC.

The chain couples TRBV11-1 to TRBJ1-4; D gene ambiguous. V was shortened by 4 bases and J by 3 bases, with 12 bases between the two germline ends. The CDR3 consists of 15 residues. CDR1 SGHAT and CDR2 FQDESV come from the germline V gene (reference sequence). Here the CDR3 reads CASSSAGEANEKLFF. The DNA for the CDR3 is TGTGCCAGCAGCTCCGCCGGGGAGGCTAATGAAAAACTGTTTTTT.

J is TRBJ2-3 and V is TRBV3-1 (or the pseudogene TRBV3-2); 9 bases match TRBD2. V lost 3 bases to trimming and J lost 0 bases; unmatched junction nucleotides: 4. The germline V gene has CDR1 LGHDT and CDR2 YNNKEL (reference sequence). The CDR3 is 16 residues long. This chain's CDR3 is CASSQTSGTSTDTQYF. The CDR3 nucleotides read TGTGCCAGCAGCCAGACTAGCGGAACTAGCACAGATACGCAGTATTTT.

This chain joins TRBV24-1 and TRBJ2-7; 7 nucleotides align to TRBD1. Germline values: CDR1 KGHDR, CDR2 SFDVKD. With 2 bases clipped from V and 0 bases from J, the junction kept 9 bases outside the gene matches. The CDR3 sequence is 17 residues long. CDR3: CATSDSPRDSLSYEQYV. The CDR3 DNA is TGTGCCACCAGTGATTCCCCACGGGACAGCCTCTCCTACGAGCAGTACGTC.

CDR3 bases: TGTGCCAGCTCACCTGGACTAGCGGGAGGAATGGGAAATGAGCAGTTCTTC. It translates to CASSPGLAGGMGNEQFF. The V gene is TRBV18, the J gene TRBJ2-1, with 14 bases fitting TRBD2. The CDR3 spans 17 residues. Per germline, CDR1 KGHSH and CDR2 LQKENI. V lost 3 bases and J lost 7; bases outside the gene matches: 8.

The chain couples TRBV11-3 to TRBJ2-7; D uncertain. Deletions cut 8 bases from V and 1 base from J, with 12 bases between. The CDR3 sequence is 13 residues long. The germline CDR1 and CDR2 sequences are SGHNT and YENEEA. CDR3 in DNA: TGTGCCAGCTCCCGGTTTGATTCCTACGAGCAGTACTTC. It translates to CASSRFDSYEQYF.

The chain joins TRBV11-2 to TRBJ2-1; TRBD2 might be the D (6 bases). Trimming removed 8 bases at V and 7 bases at J, with 12 bases between. The CDR3 spans 12 residues. From germline, CDR1 is SGHAT and CDR2 FQNNGV. The CDR3 DNA follows: TGTGCCAGCCGACTAGTGGGGAATGAGCAGTTCTTC. This codes for CASRLVGNEQFF. The full variable domain, with the rest looked up from reference TRBV11-2 and TRBJ2-1, is EAGVAQSPRYKIIEKRQSVAFWCNPISGHATLYWYQQILGQGPKLLIQFQNNGVVDDSQLPKDRFSAERLKGVDSTLKIQPAKLEDSAVYLCASRLVGNEQFFGPGTRLTVL.

The DNA for the CDR3 is TGTGCCAGCAGCCCCGGTTTGCAATCAGAGACCCAGTACTTC. It translates to CASSPGLQSETQYF. This sequence joins TRBV7-2 and TRBJ2-5; D call uncertain. V was cut by 5 bases and J by 4 bases, with 14 bases left in between. The germline gives CDR1 SGHTA, CDR2 FQGNSA. The CDR3 runs 14 residues.

The chain recombines TRBV9 with TRBJ2-5, with D possibly TRBD1 on 6 matching bases. V lost 4 bases, J lost 5 bases, and 18 bases lay in between. The CDR3 has 15 residues. Germline CDR1 is SGDLS and CDR2 is YYNGEE. The DNA for the CDR3 is TGTGCCAGCAGCTTCTCGGGACATCATTGGGAGACCCAGTACTTC. Translation gives CASSFSGHHWETQYF.

This chain joins TRBV19 and TRBJ1-1; possibly TRBD1 for D (6 bases). CDR1 and CDR2 from the germline V gene are LNHDA and SQIVND (reference sequence). The CDR3 is made up of 17 amino acids. V was cut by 1 base and J by 5 bases, with 20 bases left in between. The CDR3 sequence is CASSIALTGRRVTEAFF. The CDR3, as DNA: TGTGCCAGTAGTATAGCCTTAACAGGGCGTCGAGTTACTGAAGCTTTCTTT. Using reference TRBV19 and TRBJ1-1 for the parts outside the CDR3, the full variable domain is DGGITQSPKYLFRKEGQNVTLSCEQNLNHDAMYWYRQDPGQGLRLIYYSQIVNDFQKGDIAEGYSVSREKKESFPLTVTSAQKNPTAFYLCASSIALTGRRVTEAFFGQGTRLTVV.

The chain couples TRBV20-1 to TRBJ1-4; D is possibly TRBD1 (6 bases). The CDR3 runs 11 residues. Per germline, CDR1 DFQATT and CDR2 SNEGSKA (reference sequence). Trimming pared 4 bases from V and 8 bases from J, leaving 8 bases between. The CDR3 loop reads CSATGVEKLFF. Written as DNA, the CDR3 is TGCAGTGCTACAGGGGTAGAAAAACTGTTTTTT.

The rearrangement uses TRBV12-3 or TRBV12-4 and TRBJ1-2; TRBD1 aligns across 7 bases. With 6 bases clipped from V and 4 bases from J, the junction kept 5 bases outside the gene matches. This CDR3 contains 13 residues. CDR3 sequence (DNA): TGTGCCAGCAGCTGGGGACAGCGCTATGGCTACACCTTC. It yields the protein CASSWGQRYGYTF.

This rearrangement joins TRBV5-5 to TRBJ2-3, with TRBD1 identical over 8 bases. This CDR3 has 15 residues. The J segment lost 4 bases and the V segment lost 4 bases, leaving 8 bases of the junction unmatched. The V gene's germline CDR1 is SGHKS and CDR2 YYEKEE (reference sequence). CDR3 sequence: CASSETGDGADTQYF. In nucleotides, the CDR3 is TGTGCCAGCAGCGAGACAGGGGATGGAGCAGATACGCAGTATTTT.

This chain links TRBV9 with TRBJ2-3; 9 bases align to TRBD2. The germline V gene has CDR1 SGDLS and CDR2 YYNGEE. This CDR3 contains 16 residues. J gave up 2 bases and V 3 bases, and 7 bases lay outside the gene matches. The CDR3: CASSAEASGNTDTQYF. In DNA form, the CDR3 reads TGTGCCAGCAGCGCAGAAGCTAGCGGGAACACAGATACGCAGTATTTT.

The chain combines TRBV10-3 with TRBJ2-1; D call uncertain. V lost 0 bases, J lost 9 bases, and 15 bases lay in between. This CDR3 comprises 15 residues. Germline V gene data show CDR1 as ENHRY and CDR2 as SYGVKD. CDR3 bases: TGTGCCATCAGTGAGTCGATAATGGTGGCAACTGAGCAGTTCTTC. Its protein is CAISESIMVATEQFF.

V and J are TRBV7-2 and TRBJ2-3; perhaps TRBD2 as D (6 bases). The germline V gene encodes CDR1 SGHTA and CDR2 FQGNSA. V was shortened by 5 bases and J by 2 bases, with 20 bases between the two germline ends. This CDR3 region has 17 residues. The CDR3 bases are TGTGCCAGCAGCGTAATCCGGGAGTCCTACTTCACAGATACGCAGTATTTT. This sequence encodes CASSVIRESYFTDTQYF.

The gene calls are TRBV5-8 and TRBJ2-2, with 10 bases identical to TRBD2. This CDR3 region has 16 residues. V trimming: 0 bases; J trimming: 2 bases; junction bases outside the gene matches: 1. Germline CDR1 reads SGHTS; CDR2 reads YDEGEE. The CDR3 loop reads CASSLGLAGNTGELFF. The CDR3 DNA sequence: TGTGCCAGCAGCTTGGGACTAGCGGGTAACACCGGGGAGCTGTTTTTT.

This sequence joins TRBV4-3 and TRBJ2-2; D unclear. Germline V lookup: CDR1 LGHNA, CDR2 YSLEER. This CDR3 contains 15 residues. Trimming stripped 0 bases from V and 1 base from J, with 6 bases between. The CDR3 coding sequence is TGCGCCAGCAGCCAAGATTGGCTGAACACCGGGGAGCTGTTTTTT. This sequence encodes CASSQDWLNTGELFF.

The CDR3 protein is CASRFSGRNEQFF. The CDR3 DNA sequence: TGTGCCAGCAGATTTAGCGGGAGGAATGAGCAGTTCTTC. The chain combines TRBV7-9 with TRBJ2-1; 10 positions match TRBD2. V dropped 6 bases and J dropped 7; count of bases not matched to a gene: 3. This CDR3 spans 13 amino acids. CDR1 is SEHNR, CDR2 FQNEAQ, per germline (reference sequence).

The rearrangement uses TRBV29-1 and TRBJ2-5; weak D call: TRBD2 (5 bases). The CDR3 has 11 residues. Germline V lookup: CDR1 SQVTM, CDR2 ANQGSEA. V lost 6 bases and J 5 bases, leaving 10 bases between the germline ends. This CDR3 is CSVREGETQYF. The CDR3 coding sequence is TGCAGCGTCCGTGAGGGTGAGACCCAGTACTTC.

CDR3 in DNA: TGCGCCAGCAGTGAGTCAGTCACGGGCACAGATACGCAGTATTTT. Its protein is CASSESVTGTDTQYF. The chain couples TRBV10-1 to TRBJ2-3; D is undetermined. Germline V lookup: CDR1 WNHNN, CDR2 SYGVQD (reference sequence). CDR3 size: 15 residues. Trimming cost V 0 bases and J 1 base, with 8 bases left between them.

The chain carries TRBV18 and TRBJ1-4; D not resolved. Trimming stripped 2 bases from V and 6 bases from J, with 7 bases between. The CDR3 has 13 residues. Germline loops: CDR1 KGHSH, CDR2 LQKENI. The chain's CDR3 is CASSPGVDEKLFF. The CDR3 bases are TGTGCCAGCTCACCAGGAGTGGATGAAAAACTGTTTTTT.

DNA of the CDR3: TGCAGCGTTGGAGGGGGATCACTAGCGGGAGGCTCCTACGAGCAGTACTTC. Translation gives CSVGGGSLAGGSYEQYF. The chain uses TRBV29-1 and TRBJ2-7; 12 bases match TRBD2. This CDR3 contains 17 residues. Germline V CDR1 and CDR2: SQVTM, ANQGSEA. The V segment lost 4 bases and the J segment 0 bases; nucleotides outside the gene matches: 10.